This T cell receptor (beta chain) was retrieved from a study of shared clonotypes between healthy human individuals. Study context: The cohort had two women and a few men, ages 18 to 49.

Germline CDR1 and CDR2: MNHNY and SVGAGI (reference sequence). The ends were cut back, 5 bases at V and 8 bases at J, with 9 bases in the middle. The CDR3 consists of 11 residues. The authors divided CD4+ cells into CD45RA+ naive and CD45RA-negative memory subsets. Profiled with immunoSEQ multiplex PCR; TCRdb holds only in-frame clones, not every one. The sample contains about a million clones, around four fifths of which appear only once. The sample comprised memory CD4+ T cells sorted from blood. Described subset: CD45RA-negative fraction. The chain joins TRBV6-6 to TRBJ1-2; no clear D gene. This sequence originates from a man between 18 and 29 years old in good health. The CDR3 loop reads CASSPSGGYTF. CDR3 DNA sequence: TGTGCCAGCAGTCCCTCTGGGGGCTACACCTTC.